Each of the 30 T cell receptor beta chains below was sequenced from the same sample in a study of sequential checkpoint blockade in melanoma. The assay was immunoSEQ multiplex PCR, and TCRdb's table has in-frame clones only and misses some. The sample has around 18,000 clones; 55% to 75% are singletons. Treatment noted: randomized to nivolumab then ipilimumab (arm A) or the reverse (arm B). The sequencing used CD8+ T cells sorted from blood (inferred from file names), collected from a patient given nivolumab and ipilimumab in sequence. The receptors stem from a human donor with melanoma.

The J gene is TRBJ1-2, the V gene TRBV5-1; no clear D. The CDR3 spans 13 residues. V was clipped by 1 base and J by 7 bases, with 11 bases between them. Germline CDR1 is SGHRS and CDR2 is YFSETQ. The CDR3 reads CASSLNSGSGYTF. CDR3 bases: TGCGCCAGCAGCTTGAATTCCGGTTCTGGCTACACCTTC.

The J gene is TRBJ1-1, the V gene TRBV6-6; 11 bases map to TRBD1. Germline CDR1 and CDR2: MNHNY and SVGAGI (reference sequence). Unmatched junction bases numbered 8, after V lost 4 bases and J lost 4 bases. This CDR3 has 16 amino acids. CDR3 DNA: TGTGCCAGCAGTTCTTACCGGACAGGGGGCCCCACTGAAGCTTTCTTT. This encodes CASSSYRTGGPTEAFF.

This clone turned up a few times. J is TRBJ1-6 and V is TRBV6-1; 7 bases are shared with TRBD1. CDR3 length: 14 amino acids. Germline CDR1 and CDR2: MNHNS and SASEGT. Trimming removed 3 bases from V and 10 bases from J; junction bases left unmatched: 6. In nucleotides, the CDR3 is TGTGCCAGCAGTGAGGAAACAGGGGTGTCACCCCTCCACTTT. Translated, it gives CASSEETGVSPLHF.

This clone is judged medium-sized. The chain links TRBV2 to TRBJ2-3; TRBD2 aligns across 12 bases. V dropped 5 bases and J dropped 2; count of bases not matched to a gene: 5. The CDR3 has 16 amino acids. The germline V gene has CDR1 SNHLY and CDR2 FYNNEI. For the CDR3, the DNA is TGTGCCAGCAGTCCCCTAGCGGGAGGGAACACAGATACGCAGTATTTT. Protein product: CASSPLAGGNTDTQYF.

J is TRBJ2-1 and V is TRBV7-2, with D hard to call. The CDR3 length is 11 residues. Trimming took off 1 base at V and 7 bases at J, with 2 bases between the two ends. Per germline, CDR1 SGHTA and CDR2 FQGNSA. The CDR3 DNA follows: TGTGCCAGCAGCTTAGTAAATGAGCAGTTCTTC. Protein product: CASSLVNEQFF.

The V and J genes are TRBV28 and TRBJ1-1; D perhaps matches TRBD1 (6 bases). CDR1 MDHEN and CDR2 SYDVKM come from the germline V gene. The CDR3 runs 11 residues. Trimming shortened V by 6 bases and J by 11 bases, and 13 bases separated the two germline ends. This CDR3 is CASSRDIWAFF. In nucleotides, the CDR3 is TGTGCCAGCAGCCGGGACATTTGGGCTTTCTTT.

This sequence joins TRBV4-3 and TRBJ1-4; D is perhaps TRBD1 (5 bases). V dropped 1 base and J dropped 0 bases, with 15 bases sitting between them. CDR3 size: 18 residues. CDR1 and CDR2 (germline): LGHNA, YSLEER. The CDR3 spells CASSQVSGAHATNEKLFF. As DNA, the CDR3 is TGCGCCAGCAGCCAAGTTAGCGGGGCCCACGCAACTAATGAAAAACTGTTTTTT.

The chain links TRBV27 to TRBJ2-1; 8 nucleotides match TRBD1. Germline V gives CDR1 MNHEY, CDR2 SMNVEV (reference sequence). The CDR3 contains 16 residues. V lost 4 bases, J lost 3 bases, and 8 bases stayed unmatched. CDR3 bases: TGTGCCAGCAGTTCTAACAGGGGGAATCTCTACAATGAGCAGTTCTTC. Translated: CASSSNRGNLYNEQFF.

The chain couples TRBV7-9 to TRBJ2-7; 7 nucleotides line up with TRBD2. Unmatched junction bases numbered 10, after V lost 5 bases and J lost 6 bases. Germline lookup yields CDR1 SEHNR and CDR2 FQNEAQ (reference sequence). This CDR3 has 14 amino acids. As DNA, the CDR3 is TGTGCCAGCAGCCCCAGTCAGACTAGCAGCGAGCAGTACTTC. It encodes CASSPSQTSSEQYF.

J is TRBJ1-6 and V is TRBV30, with 12 bases identical to TRBD1. Germline CDR1 reads GTSNPN; CDR2 reads SVGIG (reference sequence). This CDR3 comprises 14 residues. With 3 bases clipped from V and 14 bases from J, the junction kept 8 bases outside the gene matches. The CDR3 DNA reads TGTGCCTGGAGGGAGGGGACAGGGGGCGATACCCTCCACTTT. This encodes CAWREGTGGDTLHF.

The chain carries TRBV15 and TRBJ2-2; TRBD1 aligns across 7 bases. The CDR3 totals 17 residues. Germline trimming cut 4 bases from V and 3 bases from J; bases unmatched to any gene: 11. CDR1 and CDR2 (germline): LNHNV, YYDKDF (reference sequence). The CDR3 region is CATSTTLGTEDTGELFF. As DNA, the CDR3 is TGTGCCACCAGCACCACTTTGGGGACAGAAGACACCGGGGAGCTGTTTTTT.

V gene TRBV7-8 combines with J gene TRBJ2-3, with 7 bases that match TRBD2. The V segment lost 5 bases and the J segment 3 bases; nucleotides outside the gene matches: 5. This CDR3 contains 14 residues. Per the germline V gene, CDR1 is SGHVS and CDR2 is FQNEAQ. CDR3 in amino acids: CASSTSARTDTQYF. CDR3 nucleotide sequence: TGTGCCAGCAGCACTAGCGCGAGAACAGATACGCAGTATTTT.

J is TRBJ2-3 and V is TRBV4-2; TRBD2 aligns across 8 bases. The V and J ends lost 0 bases and 1 base, in that order; junction bases with no gene match: 3. The germline V gene has CDR1 LGHNA and CDR2 YNFKEQ. The length of the CDR3 is 16 residues. The CDR3 nucleotides are TGTGCCAGCAGCCAAGATCCCGGGAGGGGCACAGATACGCAGTATTTT. Its translation is CASSQDPGRGTDTQYF.

This chain uses TRBV15 with TRBJ1-4; D uncertain. The V end lost 9 bases, the J end lost 0 bases, and 5 bases lay between the germline ends. Germline V lookup: CDR1 LNHNV, CDR2 YYDKDF (reference sequence). CDR3 length equals 12 residues. CDR3 coding DNA: TGTGCCACACAGCCAACTAATGAAAAACTGTTTTTT. Residues: CATQPTNEKLFF.

The chain has TRBV7-2 and TRBJ2-5, with D perhaps TRBD2 (6 bases). The J call may be incorrect, as the DNA end agrees better with TRBJ2-7. The CDR3 loop spans 17 amino acids. Germline-derived CDR1 and CDR2 are SGHTA and FQGNSA. CDR3: CASSLGLVSGGLYEQYF. CDR3 sequence (DNA): TGTGCCAGCAGCTTAGGTCTAGTTAGCGGAGGCCTCTACGAGCAGTACTTC.

By proportion, this clone is medium-sized (0.01 to 0.1%). The CDR3 here is CASSPPFSSYEQYF. CDR3 nucleotides: TGTGCCAGCTCACCACCATTTTCTTCCTACGAGCAGTACTTC. The chain links TRBV18 to TRBJ2-7; D is undetermined. From germline, CDR1 is KGHSH and CDR2 LQKENI. The CDR3 runs 14 residues. Trimming cost V 0 bases and J 1 base, with 7 bases left between them.

This chain links TRBV28 with TRBJ2-7; possible D gene TRBD1, 6 bases. The germline gives CDR1 MDHEN, CDR2 SYDVKM. The CDR3 contains 15 residues. V lost 6 bases and J lost 7, with 22 bases in between. The CDR3 sequence is CASSFRDKPTGEQYF. CDR3 in DNA: TGTGCCAGCAGCTTTAGGGACAAACCTACGGGAGAGCAGTACTTC.

The chain has TRBV25-1 and TRBJ2-7, with a weak D call TRBD2 (5 bases). Germline V lookup: CDR1 MGHDK, CDR2 SYGVNS. CDR3 length: 13 amino acids. The V end lost 4 bases, the J end lost 2 bases, and 9 bases lay between the germline ends. CDR3 loop: CASSGRNPYEQYF. CDR3 DNA: TGTGCCAGCAGTGGGAGGAACCCCTACGAGCAGTACTTC.

CDR3 coding DNA: TGCGCCAGCGGGACAGGGGGTGGCTACACCTTC. It encodes CASGTGGGYTF. The chain combines TRBV10-2 with TRBJ1-2; TRBD1 aligns across 11 bases. CDR3 length equals 11 residues. CDR1 is WSHSY and CDR2 is SAAADI in the germline V gene. The V and J ends lost 8 bases and 7 bases, in that order; junction bases with no gene match: 0.

This clone was counted a few times. The genes are TRBV28 and TRBJ2-4; 14 bases map to TRBD2. Trimming removed 5 bases from V and 0 bases from J; junction bases left unmatched: 6. The CDR3 covers 18 residues. Germline assignment: CDR1 MDHEN and CDR2 SYDVKM. CDR3 sequence reads: CASSETSGRALAKNIQYF. The CDR3 region has the DNA TGTGCCAGCAGTGAGACTAGCGGGAGGGCCCTAGCCAAAAACATTCAGTACTTC.

The genes are TRBV7-9 and TRBJ1-4; no reliable D call. CDR1 SEHNR and CDR2 FQNEAQ come from the germline V gene (reference sequence). Trimming removed 5 bases from V and 7 bases from J, with 14 bases in between. The CDR3 loop spans 14 amino acids. In DNA form, the CDR3 reads TGTGCCAGCAGCGGAGACGGGCGGGGTGAAAAACTGTTTTTT. As protein: CASSGDGRGEKLFF. The complete variable domain, with remaining parts taken from reference TRBV7-9 and TRBJ1-4, reads DTGVSQNPRHKITKRGQNVTFRCDPISEHNRLYWYRQTLGQGPEFLTYFQNEAQLEKSRLLSDRFSAERPKGSFSTLEIQRTEQGDSAMYLCASSGDGRGEKLFFGSGTQLSVL.

In this sample, this clone turned up a few times. The chain uses TRBV6-5 and TRBJ1-2; 7 bases align to TRBD1. Germline lookup yields CDR1 MNHEY and CDR2 SVGAGI. The CDR3 loop spans 11 amino acids. The CDR3 DNA reads TGTGTCTCAGGGGGGTCCTATGGCTACACCTTC. Translating it yields CVSGGSYGYTF.

The chain recombines TRBV28 with TRBJ2-7; D may be TRBD2 (5 bases). CDR1 is MDHEN and CDR2 is SYDVKM in the germline V gene. Deletions cut 5 bases from V and 3 bases from J, with 23 bases between. The CDR3 is 17 residues long. The CDR3 sequence: CASSPKGGGWLVYEQYF. CDR3 nucleotide sequence: TGTGCCAGCAGTCCCAAAGGAGGAGGCTGGCTTGTCTACGAGCAGTACTTC.

The chain is built from TRBV28 and TRBJ2-2; the D gene is possibly TRBD1 (8 bases). Germline CDR1 and CDR2: MDHEN and SYDVKM. The CDR3 consists of 15 residues. Trimming removed 5 bases at V and 6 bases at J, with 16 bases between. The CDR3 DNA reads TGTGCCAGCAGTCCGCGGACAGGGAGGGCCGGGGAGCTGTTTTTT. Its protein is CASSPRTGRAGELFF.

About this clone: The sample contains more than one DNA sequence encoding this CDR3. The chain links TRBV7-7 to TRBJ2-7, with TRBD1 matching 9 bases. Looked up from germline, CDR1 is SSHAT and CDR2 is FNYEAQ (reference sequence). CDR3 length: 14 amino acids. V was pared by 3 bases and J by 4 bases, with 4 bases of the junction left unmatched. The CDR3 is CASSFGTGTYEQYF. In nucleotides, the CDR3 is TGTGCCAGCAGCTTCGGGACAGGGACGTACGAGCAGTACTTC.

This sequence joins TRBV5-1 and TRBJ2-1; 9 bases are a match to TRBD1. CDR1 SGHRS and CDR2 YFSETQ come from the germline V gene. V lost 3 bases to trimming and J lost 2 bases; unmatched junction nucleotides: 3. CDR3 length: 15 residues. CDR3 bases: TGCGCCAGCAGCTCGGGACAGGGTCCCTACAATGAGCAGTTCTTC. This sequence encodes CASSSGQGPYNEQFF.

This chain joins TRBV29-1 and TRBJ2-7; no reliable D call. The V end was cut by 7 bases, the J end by 0 bases, with 10 bases between. The CDR3 is 12 amino acids. In germline, CDR1 is SQVTM, CDR2 ANQGSEA. In DNA form, the CDR3 reads TGCAGCGCTTTGGTTAGCTCCTACGAGCAGTACTTC. This codes for CSALVSSYEQYF.

This chain connects TRBV27 to TRBJ1-1; D gene uncertain. Germline V gene sequence: CDR1 MNHEY, CDR2 SMNVEV (reference sequence). V was shortened by 0 bases and J by 1 base, with 3 bases between the two germline ends. The CDR3 loop spans 13 amino acids. CDR3 protein: CASSLSANTEAFF. CDR3 bases: TGTGCCAGCAGTTTATCAGCGAACACTGAAGCTTTCTTT.

The chain carries TRBV28 and TRBJ1-1; no reliable D call. Germline V gives CDR1 MDHEN, CDR2 SYDVKM. The CDR3 is made up of 14 amino acids. V was shortened by 3 bases and J by 0 bases, with 8 bases between the two germline ends. The CDR3, as DNA: TGTGCCAGCAGTTTCAGACTGTTGAACACTGAAGCTTTCTTT. Translating it yields CASSFRLLNTEAFF.

The chain employs TRBV9 and TRBJ2-1; D may be TRBD1 (5 bases). CDR3 length: 15 amino acids. Trimming pared 4 bases from V and 2 bases from J, leaving 13 bases between. Germline loops: CDR1 SGDLS, CDR2 YYNGEE. The CDR3 protein is CASSSSGQTYNEQFF. CDR3 sequence (DNA): TGTGCCAGCAGCTCATCAGGGCAGACCTACAATGAGCAGTTCTTC.